One and the same sample provided the 26 T cell receptor beta chains below, sequenced in a study of cytotoxic CD8 clonotypes in ibrutinib-treated CLL. The table came from immunoSEQ multiplex PCR; TCRdb's copy has only in-frame clones and leaves some out. Among around 330,000 clones listed, roughly two thirds were seen once. The input for sequencing was PBMCs, taken after 36 months of ibrutinib treatment. Source of these receptors: a human donor with chronic lymphocytic leukemia.

The chain uses TRBV29-1 and TRBJ2-1; D ambiguous. The CDR3 sequence is 15 residues long. V was clipped by 7 bases and J by 0 bases, with 16 bases between them. Germline lookup yields CDR1 SQVTM and CDR2 ANQGSEA. The CDR3: CSALLLPGSYNEQFF. CDR3 bases: TGCAGCGCCTTGTTATTGCCCGGCTCCTACAATGAGCAGTTCTTC.

This rearrangement joins TRBV7-8 to TRBJ1-2; D is perhaps TRBD1 (5 bases). The CDR3 is made up of 15 amino acids. In germline, CDR1 is SGHVS, CDR2 FQNEAQ. Between the trimmed V and J ends, which lost 4 bases and 0 bases, there was a span of 12 bases. CDR3 sequence reads: CASSYPDTTNYGYTF. CDR3 DNA: TGTGCCAGCAGCTACCCGGACACTACTAACTATGGCTACACCTTC.

The J gene is TRBJ2-7, the V gene TRBV15, with 7 positions matching TRBD2. Germline lookup yields CDR1 LNHNV and CDR2 YYDKDF (reference sequence). There are 16 residues in the CDR3. Trimming took 2 bases from V and 0 from J; bases not matched to a gene: 7. CDR3 DNA: TGTGCCACCAGCAGATTCATAGCGGGTTTCTCCTACGAGCAGTACTTC. This translates into CATSRFIAGFSYEQYF.

CDR3 nucleotide sequence: TGTGCCAGCGGCTCAGGGACAGGGGGCATTCAGCCCCAGCATTTT. This encodes CASGSGTGGIQPQHF. V and J are TRBV6-5 and TRBJ1-5, with 12 bases aligning to TRBD1. Germline V gene sequence: CDR1 MNHEY, CDR2 SVGAGI. The CDR3 is 15 residues long. V shed 8 bases and J 6 bases; nucleotides not matched to a gene: 8.

In DNA form, the CDR3 reads TGTGCCAGTCAGGGTAGGGGTAATCGCGACACTGAAGCTTTCTTT. It codes for CASQGRGNRDTEAFF. V usage is TRBV19 and J usage is TRBJ1-1; D may be TRBD1 (5 bases). This CDR3 has 15 amino acids. CDR1 is LNHDA and CDR2 is SQIVND in the germline V gene (reference sequence). The V end was cut by 8 bases, the J end by 3 bases, with 19 bases between.

This clone has just a few counts. This rearrangement joins TRBV6-5 to TRBJ1-2; D unresolved. V lost 0 bases and J 2 bases, leaving 7 bases between the germline ends. The CDR3 consists of 14 residues. The V gene's germline CDR1 is MNHEY and CDR2 SVGAGI. CDR3 protein: CASSYSLQNYGYTF. The DNA of the CDR3 is TGTGCCAGCAGTTACTCGTTACAGAACTATGGCTACACCTTC.

The CDR3 reads CASSRDRVYGYTF. The CDR3 coding sequence is TGTGCCAGCAGCAGGGACAGGGTCTATGGCTACACCTTC. The chain is built from TRBV7-8 and TRBJ1-2; TRBD1 agrees at 9 bases. Germline values: CDR1 SGHVS, CDR2 FQNEAQ. There are 13 residues in the CDR3. V dropped 5 bases and J dropped 4; count of bases not matched to a gene: 2. The full variable domain, its missing parts supplied by reference TRBV7-8 and TRBJ1-2, is GAGVSQSPRYKVAKRGQDVALRCDPISGHVSLFWYQQALGQGPEFLTYFQNEAQLDKSGLPSDRFFAERPEGSVSTLKIQRTQQEDSAVYLCASSRDRVYGYTFGSGTRLTVV.

In nucleotides, the CDR3 is TGTGCCAGCAGTCCGGGACTAGCTCAGCATGAGCAGTTCTTC. It translates to CASSPGLAQHEQFF. The chain joins TRBV27 to TRBJ2-1, with 9 bases lining up with TRBD2. The CDR3 loop spans 14 amino acids. Germline V lookup: CDR1 MNHEY, CDR2 SMNVEV (reference sequence). The ends lost 5 bases at V and 8 bases at J; junction bases unmatched: 7.

This chain's CDR3 is CASSEATGLGEKLFF. The CDR3 coding sequence is TGTGCCAGCAGTGAAGCAACAGGGCTCGGTGAAAAACTGTTTTTT. The gene calls are TRBV6-1 and TRBJ1-4, with a weak D call TRBD1 (6 bases). The germline V gene has CDR1 MNHNS and CDR2 SASEGT. The CDR3 runs 15 residues. Trimming left V 0 bases short and J 7 bases short, with 12 bases between.

The chain employs TRBV7-2 and TRBJ2-7; unclear D gene. Per the germline V gene, CDR1 is SGHTA and CDR2 is FQGNSA. This CDR3 region has 13 residues. Trimming removed 6 bases at V and 1 base at J, with 10 bases between. The CDR3 region has the DNA TGTGCCAGCAGGAACCCAAGTTCCTACGAGCAGTACTTC. The encoded protein is CASRNPSSYEQYF.

This clone was recorded a few times. The chain carries TRBV10-2 and TRBJ2-2, with 8 bases that match TRBD1. V gave up 6 bases and J gave up 0 bases; unmatched junction bases: 0. The CDR3 loop spans 14 amino acids. Per the germline V gene, CDR1 is WSHSY and CDR2 is SAAADI. In nucleotides, the CDR3 is TGCGCCAGCAGGACAGGGGCGAACACCGGGGAGCTGTTTTTT. Residues: CASRTGANTGELFF.

This clone has just a few counts. V gene TRBV6-5 combines with J gene TRBJ1-2; a weak D match, TRBD1 (5 bases). The germline V gene has CDR1 MNHEY and CDR2 SVGAGI. The CDR3 is 15 residues long. The V and J ends lost 2 bases and 7 bases respectively, with 17 bases between them. CDR3 sequence: CASSYQSDSLFGYTF. The CDR3 DNA reads as TGTGCCAGCAGTTACCAGAGTGACAGCCTTTTTGGCTACACCTTC.

This chain connects TRBV6-5 to TRBJ1-4; 7 bases match TRBD1. V lost 5 bases and J lost 2; bases outside the gene matches: 5. The CDR3 is made up of 15 amino acids. Germline CDR1 reads MNHEY; CDR2 reads SVGAGI. CDR3 nucleotides: TGTGCCAGCAGTAGACAGGGCGCCACTAATGAAAAACTGTTTTTT. It yields the protein CASSRQGATNEKLFF.

This clone has only one observation. The chain combines TRBV13 with TRBJ1-6; D is perhaps TRBD1 (5 bases). This CDR3 comprises 19 residues. Per the germline V gene, CDR1 is PRHDT and CDR2 is FYEKMQ (reference sequence). Trimming cost V 4 bases and J 0 bases, with 19 bases left between them. CDR3 DNA sequence: TGTGCCAGCAGCTCTAAGACAGCTGGAAAGAGCTCCTATAATTCACCCCTCCACTTT. Translation gives CASSSKTAGKSSYNSPLHF.

This clone was seen once. The chain has TRBV7-6 and TRBJ2-3; D perhaps matches TRBD2 (6 bases). Germline assignment: CDR1 SGHVS and CDR2 FNYEAQ. V lost 2 bases and J 1 base, leaving 13 bases between the germline ends. This CDR3 contains 16 residues. CDR3: CASSLNLGGGTDTQYF. The CDR3 DNA reads TGTGCCAGCAGCTTAAATCTCGGCGGGGGCACAGATACGCAGTATTTT.

The chain is built from TRBV10-3 and TRBJ2-7; maybe TRBD1 (5 bases). Germline V lookup: CDR1 ENHRY, CDR2 SYGVKD. V lost 3 bases to trimming and J lost 4 bases, with 13 bases between them. The CDR3 runs 14 residues. Here the CDR3 DNA reads TGTGCCATCAGTGATGGCAGGGTAGGATACGAGCAGTACTTC. It translates to CAISDGRVGYEQYF.

The chain links TRBV14 to TRBJ1-6; D is unclear. The ends were cut back, 2 bases at V and 4 bases at J, with 12 bases in the middle. The germline gives CDR1 SGHDN, CDR2 FVKESK. The CDR3 sequence is 16 residues long. The CDR3 DNA reads as TGTGCCAGCAGCCAACTCCCGGGGTTGTATAATTCACCCCTCCACTTT. It encodes CASSQLPGLYNSPLHF.

The gene calls are TRBV27 and TRBJ2-2, with D tentatively TRBD2 (5 bases). V dropped 5 bases and J dropped 4 bases, with 11 bases sitting between them. Germline CDR1 is MNHEY and CDR2 is SMNVEV (reference sequence). CDR3 length: 14 amino acids. CDR3 region: CASSPAGPTGELFF. In DNA, the CDR3 is TGTGCCAGCAGTCCCGCGGGCCCCACCGGGGAGCTGTTTTTT.

V gene TRBV6-5 combines with J gene TRBJ2-5, with D tentatively TRBD1 or TRBD2 (5 bases each). Trimming shortened V by 8 bases and J by 1 base, and 14 bases separated the two germline ends. CDR1 is MNHEY, CDR2 SVGAGI, per germline. The CDR3 runs 14 residues. CDR3 bases: TGTGCCAGCTTGTTGACGGGGCCCCAAGAGACCCAGTACTTC. It translates to CASLLTGPQETQYF.

In this sample, this clone turned up a few times. This chain joins TRBV6-1 and TRBJ1-4; tentatively, D is TRBD1 (5 bases). Germline CDR1 is MNHNS and CDR2 is SASEGT. V gave up 3 bases and J gave up 7 bases, with 15 bases separating them. The CDR3 totals 15 residues. The CDR3 DNA is TGTGCCAGCAGTGAGGTTCTGCAGGGAGGTGAAAAACTGTTTTTT. Translated, it gives CASSEVLQGGEKLFF.

This clone has only a few counts. V gene TRBV29-1 combines with J gene TRBJ1-2; tentatively, D is TRBD1 (5 bases). Trimming left V 3 bases short and J 5 bases short, with 13 bases between. The CDR3 extends over 13 amino acids. Germline V gene data show CDR1 as SQVTM and CDR2 as ANQGSEA. The CDR3 coding sequence is TGCAGCGTTGAGGGACGGGATGAATATGGCTACACCTTC. Translating it yields CSVEGRDEYGYTF.

The rearrangement joins TRBV10-3 to TRBJ1-2; no definite D call. V lost 3 bases, J lost 2 bases, and 10 bases lay in between. Germline CDR1 and CDR2: ENHRY and SYGVKD. CDR3 length: 14 amino acids. CDR3 sequence: CAISEVVKNYGYTF. The CDR3 region has the DNA TGTGCCATCAGTGAAGTGGTAAAGAACTATGGCTACACCTTC.

The rearrangement links TRBV7-3 to TRBJ2-2; the D gene is possibly TRBD2 (6 bases). The germline gives CDR1 SGHTA, CDR2 FQGTGA. This CDR3 contains 16 residues. The V end was cut by 0 bases, the J end by 5 bases, with 13 bases between. The CDR3 sequence: CASSLTPGERTGELFF. The CDR3, as DNA: TGTGCCAGCAGCTTAACCCCGGGGGAGCGGACCGGGGAGCTGTTTTTT.

Only a few counts were recorded for this clone. The V and J genes are TRBV4-1 and TRBJ1-1; possibly TRBD1 for D (6 bases). Trimming removed 2 bases from V and 5 bases from J, with 18 bases in between. Per germline, CDR1 MGHRA and CDR2 YSYEKL. This CDR3 has 16 amino acids. CDR3 sequence: CASSQIWAAGETEAFF. The CDR3 nucleotides are TGCGCCAGCAGCCAAATATGGGCGGCAGGGGAGACTGAAGCTTTCTTT.

The genes are TRBV10-3 and TRBJ2-3; possible D gene TRBD2, 7 bases. V was pared by 0 bases and J by 4 bases, with 11 bases between. The CDR3 contains 15 residues. Germline assignment: CDR1 ENHRY and CDR2 SYGVKD. CDR3 protein: CAISESAGASDTQYF. In nucleotides, the CDR3 is TGTGCCATCAGTGAGTCTGCGGGGGCTTCAGATACGCAGTATTTT.

This sequence joins TRBV2 and TRBJ1-5; tentatively, D is TRBD1 (5 bases). The CDR3 runs 13 residues. V shed 6 bases and J shed 7 bases, with 13 bases lying between them. Germline CDR1 SNHLY, CDR2 FYNNEI. The CDR3 loop is CASRDTKVQPQHF. Written as DNA, the CDR3 is TGTGCCAGCAGGGACACCAAGGTACAGCCCCAGCATTTT.